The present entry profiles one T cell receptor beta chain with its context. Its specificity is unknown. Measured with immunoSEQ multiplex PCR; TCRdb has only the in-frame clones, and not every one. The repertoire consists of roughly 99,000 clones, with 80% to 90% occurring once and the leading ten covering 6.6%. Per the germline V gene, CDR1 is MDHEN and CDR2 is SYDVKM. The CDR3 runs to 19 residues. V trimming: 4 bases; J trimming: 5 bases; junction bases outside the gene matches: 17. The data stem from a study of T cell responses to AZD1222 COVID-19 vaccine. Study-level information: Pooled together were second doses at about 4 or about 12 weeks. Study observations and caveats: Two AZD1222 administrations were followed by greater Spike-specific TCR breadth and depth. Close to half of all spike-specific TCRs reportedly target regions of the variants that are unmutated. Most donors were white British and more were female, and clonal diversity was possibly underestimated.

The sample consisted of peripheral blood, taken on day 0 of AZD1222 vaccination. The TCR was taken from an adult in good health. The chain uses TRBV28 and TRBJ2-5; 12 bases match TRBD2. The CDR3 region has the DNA TGTGCCAGCAGTTCCCCCACGGTGGTGACTAGCGGGAGTCGCGAGACCCAGTACTTC. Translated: CASSSPTVVTSGSRETQYF.